The TCR beta chain under discussion was sequenced for a study of monozygotic twins with inflammatory bowel disease. The CDR3 runs to 16 residues. Germline CDR1 reads SGHDT; CDR2 reads YYEEEE. Whole-study results and caveats: Especially with disease activity, IBD patients had fewer clonotypes in common with others than healthy twins did.

The UMIs contained a 6-nucleotide sample barcode. They were added by template switching during cDNA synthesis. TCRdb reworked the 5' RACE reads into one entry per CDR3 protein, no DNA. This listing includes approximately 150,000 distinct CDR3 sequences. Note on this clonotype: Its target is not known.

This clonotype was sampled from a human donor with ulcerative colitis or Crohn's disease, or a healthy co-twin of an affected twin (not recorded which). The V gene is TRBV5-6, the J gene TRBJ2-7; as DNA is missing, the TRBD1 call by TCRdb cannot be tested. Sequencing input: blood. CDR3 in amino acids: CASSLRTGTENYEQYF.